This T cell receptor (beta chain) comes out of a study of blood T cells in healthy people across ages. This clonotype was seen just once. Its antigen remains unidentified. A J-beta primer mix and a sample-barcoded 5' primer were used in a second PCR of about 7 to 11 cycles. Each CDR3 protein is one row after TCRdb ran MiXCR on the 5' RACE reads. The sample contains about 690,000 distinct CDR3 sequences, around 38% of which appear only once. Germline loops: CDR1 MNHEY, CDR2 SVGAGI. CDR3 length equals 16 residues. After removal of 0 bases from V and 0 bases from J, the junction contained 4 bases not matched to a gene. Study-wide findings and caveats: Diversity was higher, and naive CD4+ cells more numerous, in long-lived donors than in aged donors.

The material sequenced was blood. The chain is built from TRBV6-5 and TRBJ2-7; 8 nucleotides agree with TRBD1. The clonotype was recovered from an older man in good health. The CDR3 DNA follows: TGTGCCAGCAGTTACTCTTTCCAGGGGGCCTCCTACGAGCAGTACTTC. It specifies CASSYSFQGASYEQYF.